The T cell receptor (beta chain) under discussion was sequenced for a study of cytomegalovirus exposure and HLA in healthy donors (dated by TCRdb to about 2017). Background for the entire study: An earlier analysis of some 620 of the donors reported 250 to 350 Gb of sequence data and some 110 million unique TCR beta sequences obtained from about 179 million T cells. About 300 gigabases of sequencing data and around 85 million unique TCR sequences made up an early release that covered 500 to 650 HLA-typed donors. Among the roughly 400 genotyped donors, approximately 77% belonged to the genetic ancestry cluster associated with self-reported Caucasian donors. The study aimed to test whether signatures of past pathogen exposure could be identified by cataloging public T cell receptors. Using immunosequencing, the study profiled T cell repertoires from 500 to 800 subjects and related those repertoires to cytomegalovirus serostatus. In addition to the first cohort of around 670 subjects, a separate validation cohort of 120 different subjects was used. High-throughput TCR immunosequencing, statistical association of individual TCRs with disease status, and machine learning were combined to predict cytomegalovirus infection status. To study patterns of TCR occurrence, a later analysis re-analyzed previously published TCR beta repertoires from 666 donors and added high-resolution HLA genotyping. The later analysis used no new phenotypic data to find candidate immune exposures, relying instead on TCR beta sequences and their occurrence across donors. To decide whether each TCR beta V gene segment behaved as functional or pseudogenic, an earlier analysis of over 500 of the donors relied on high-throughput TCR beta sequencing. Donor age, sex, ethnicity and CMV serostatus were compiled alongside the repertoire data. A later genetic analysis took genome-wide SNP genotypes for about three fifths of the 666 donors and used that subset as a discovery cohort. All discovery cohort repertoires had been generated on a single sequencing platform. HLA typing covered class I and class II loci at four-digit resolution. The number of donors typed differed by locus, with 629-630 for A, B, C, DRB1 and DQB1, roughly 520 for DQA1, approximately 570 for DPA1, and around 450 for DPB1. Roughly 5 DR-DQ haplotypes were handled as single units for association and clustering, since linkage in the cohort was strong. Among around 400 genotyped donors of the cohort, an average of roughly 230,000 unique TCR beta nucleotide sequences was sequenced per donor, of which approximately 19% were non-productive.

The cohort comprised around 690 healthy bone marrow donors. At the time of sampling, every cohort member was nominally healthy, though immune exposures that went unrecorded were likely present. The donor was CMV seropositive and was included in the group of about 290 seropositive cohort members. A peripheral blood sample was provided by each donor, and peripheral blood mononuclear cells were used for TCR beta sequencing. Genomic DNA was extracted from the blood cell samples with the Qiagen DNeasy Blood Extraction Kit. The investigation overall reported the following: The study listed over 150 TCR beta chains as associated with cytomegalovirus. A further reported finding was that TCR beta sequences accurately predicted the HLA-A and HLA-B alleles for most subjects in the first cohort. Strong co-occurrence of HLA alleles, especially DR and DQ, made assigning TCR associations to individual alleles difficult. For the cohort, immune exposure information was limited to CMV serostatus. In a later genetic analysis, fewer N-insertions in productive TCRs were reported among donors in an Asian-associated ancestry cluster than the approximately 710-donor mean. Cytomegalovirus status was reported to be diagnosed by the classifier with high specificity and sensitivity in both the original and validation cohorts. An association between a missense DCLRE1C variant and V-gene and J-gene trimming of TCR beta chains was found in a later genetic analysis and replicated in an independent cohort. According to a later analysis, parvovirus B19, influenza, CMV and Epstein-Barr virus appeared linked to several top co-occurrence clusters. In a later analysis, HLA-associated TCR beta chains showed more clonal expansion and lower generation probabilities than non-associated chains that were equally common. This cohort had only TCR beta chains sequenced, and the lack of alpha or paired-chain data limited which features could be detected. The earlier analysis of some 540 of the donors excluded roughly 16 rarely observed V segments, including chromosome 9 orphons, because counts were too low. In vitro tests confirmed that a few of the cytomegalovirus-associated TCR beta chains recognize cytomegalovirus antigens. In an earlier analysis of 587 of the donors, most TCR beta V segments appeared in productive rearrangements about 87% or about 30% of the time, broadly matching IMGT annotations. HLA typing was unavailable for some donors at each locus, so association tests used only the typed subset. Correlated functional status among segregating V segments might be attributable to linkage disequilibrium, but an unknown experimental factor could not be ruled out. A later analysis associated about 16,000 TCR beta sequences with specific HLA alleles at a false discovery rate of 0.05. The authors suggested that the approach could potentially be extended to other disease states and immunological phenotypes. A cluster of highly shared sequence variants was judged likely to represent a technical artifact of the sequencing pipeline. While some public TCRs were present in many individuals, most TCR sequences turned up only very rarely across donors. Roughly uniform sequencing depth across donors was assumed in presence/absence analyses, although this assumption may not hold. In a later analysis, most CMV-associated TCR beta chains were found to appear HLA-restricted, with HLA associations seemingly driven largely by CMV exposure. In a later analysis, TCR association rates were found to vary across HLA loci, with the most associated TCRs seen for DRB1 alleles and the fewest for HLA-C alleles.

Comment on this clone: Its target antigen remains unknown. No base quality values were provided; no much bigger clone lies one nucleotide off.

The library came from the immunoSEQ multiplex PCR assay. The multiplex PCR relied on a mix of 60 forward primers for TCR Vbeta segments and 13 reverse primers for TCR Jbeta segments. Amplification of the CDR3 region of rearranged TCR beta genes was performed with a multiplex PCR assay on genomic DNA. The amplified TCR beta libraries were sequenced on the Illumina HiSeq System as 87-base-pair reads. The study's processing was this. A later analysis counted around 72 million unique TCR beta chains across the roughly 700 repertoires, and about 10 million of these chains were shared by at least two donors. Raw reads were error-corrected and collapsed into unique sequences with a nearest-neighbor algorithm that merged closely related sequences to remove PCR and sequencing errors. CDR3 sequences were aligned to IMGT reference sequences to assign V, D and J gene segments. Each retained sequence needed at least a six-nucleotide match to both a V gene segment and a J gene segment. Rearrangements were called productive when the CDR3 lacked stop codons and stayed in frame with V and J; all others were non-productive. Following IMGT convention, CDR3 was defined as the stretch from the second conserved V-encoded cysteine to the conserved J-encoded phenylalanine. In an earlier analysis of more than 550 of the donors, sequences lacking an unambiguous match to a single V gene segment were excluded. An earlier analysis of approximately 590 of the donors called V segments functional above 56.7% productive rearrangements and segregating when the between-donor standard deviation exceeded 5%. A statistical classification framework was built to diagnose cytomegalovirus status from the catalog of TCR beta chain sequences. A later analysis assigned V and J genes by comparing TCR nucleotide sequences with IMGT/GENE-DB human TR gene sequences. A later analysis assigned CDR3 sequences and most-parsimonious VDJ recombination scenarios with the TCRdist pipeline. In a later analysis, every TCR beta chain was defined by the combination of its CDR3 amino acid sequence and its V-gene family, and reads without a unique V-gene family were dropped. A later analysis removed over 500 highly shared, low-generation-probability nucleotide sequences to deal with suspected cross-contamination and a sequencing artifact. In a later analysis, a clonal expansion index for each public chain was calculated from normalized within-repertoire ranks of inferred template counts. In a later analysis, generation probabilities were computed using a VDJ recombination model fitted to out-of-frame rearrangements, and the results were checked against IGoR. In a later analysis, hypergeometric tests were used to score TCR-TCR, TCR-HLA and TCR-CMV co-occurrence, with a repertoire-size bias correction applied to TCR pairs. A later analysis estimated false discovery rates by permuting HLA or CMV assignments 20 times. A later analysis grouped co-occurring TCRs with DBSCAN, adding TCRdist sequence similarity when clustering within HLA-allele-positive subsets. Co-occurrence clustering excluded repertoires with fewer than 30,000 or more than 120,000 public chains, plus five with anomalous nucleotide sharing. Here the immuneACCESS table is served through TCRdb, limited to in-frame sequences with V and J called. Missing clones are a known gap in these copies; in checked studies unresolved V genes cover under half, and the rest lacks a known reason. That table supplies the V and J calls and clone size; D and trimming were determined from the DNA. This sample has around 140,000 clones in its table, and 55% to 75% of those were observed once. Around 4.2% of the sample goes to the ten largest clones.

The receptor's source is a man aged 50 to 59 in good health and CMV-seropositive. The sample comprised PBMCs.

The CDR3 region has the sequence CASSVEGTGGLETQYF. In nucleotides, the sequence is TGTGCCAGCAGCGTAGAGGGGACAGGGGGCCTAGAGACCCAGTACTTC. The chain uses TRBV9 and TRBJ2-5; TRBD1 matches 12 bases in the middle. From its cysteine to its phenylalanine, the CDR3 spans 16 amino acids. The kept DNA is CDR3 alone, 48 bases in frame from the first base. Germline trimming: 0 bases from V, 4 bases from J; junction bases outside gene matches: 4. CDR1 and CDR2, per the germline V gene, are SGDLS and YYNGEE. The full variable domain, with segments outside the CDR3 supplied by the reference TRBV9 and TRBJ2-5 proteins, appears as DSGVTQTPKHLITATGQRVTLRCSPRSGDLSVYWYQQSLDQGLQFLIQYYNGEERAKGNILERFSAQQFPDLHSELNLSSLELGDSALYFCASSVEGTGGLETQYFGPGTRLLVL.